This is a list of T cell receptor beta chains from one sample in a study of technical replicates of blood from a few donors. Clones were read by immunoSEQ multiplex PCR, and TCRdb kept only the in-frame ones, dropping some. This repertoire shows 80,000 to 100,000 clones, approximately 96% found once; its top ten account for under 0.45%. Sequences were obtained from T cells isolated from PBMCs. These receptors originate from a human donor in good health. The CDR3 runs from the conserved cysteine through the conserved F or W. A D gene is named only where the DNA matches it firmly. Clone size is shown for a subset of rows, as once, few, many or a class of expanded clone.

v_call: TRBV5-8; j_call: TRBJ1-1; clone_size: NA; d_call: NA; cdr3_aa: CASSSGFEAAFF; cdr3_nt: TGTGCCAGCAGTTCAGGGTTCGAGGCAGCTTTCTTT
v_call: TRBV7-8; j_call: TRBJ2-1; clone_size: NA; d_call: TRBD2; cdr3_aa: CASSLGLAGGMTYNEQFF; cdr3_nt: TGTGCCAGCAGCTTGGGACTAGCGGGAGGGATGACCTACAATGAGCAGTTCTTC
v_call: TRBV2; j_call: TRBJ1-5; clone_size: once; d_call: NA; cdr3_aa: CASTEGRNQPQHF; cdr3_nt: TGTGCCAGCACGGAGGGTCGCAATCAGCCCCAGCATTTT
v_call: TRBV19; j_call: TRBJ2-7; clone_size: NA; d_call: NA; cdr3_aa: CASSPGLEQYF; cdr3_nt: TGTGCCAGTAGTCCCGGTCTCGAGCAGTACTTC
v_call: TRBV14; j_call: TRBJ1-1; clone_size: NA; d_call: NA; cdr3_aa: CASSQSRTVPEAFF; cdr3_nt: TGTGCCAGCAGCCAATCCCGGACAGTTCCTGAAGCTTTCTTT
v_call: TRBV9; j_call: TRBJ2-2; clone_size: NA; d_call: TRBD2; cdr3_aa: CASSVGWEGTGELFF; cdr3_nt: TGTGCCAGCAGCGTAGGGTGGGAGGGGACCGGGGAGCTGTTTTTT
v_call: TRBV10-1; j_call: TRBJ2-1; clone_size: NA; d_call: NA; cdr3_aa: CASSRVSNEQFF; cdr3_nt: TGCGCCAGCAGTCGGGTTTCTAATGAGCAGTTCTTC
v_call: TRBV30; j_call: TRBJ2-7; clone_size: NA; d_call: NA; cdr3_aa: CAAGPAGLTYEQYF; cdr3_nt: TGTGCCGCCGGGCCGGCAGGGTTAACGTACGAGCAGTACTTC
v_call: TRBV27; j_call: TRBJ2-7; clone_size: NA; d_call: TRBD1; cdr3_aa: CASSLTTGQYEQYF; cdr3_nt: TGTGCCAGCAGTTTAACGACAGGGCAATACGAGCAGTACTTC
v_call: TRBV2; j_call: TRBJ2-3; clone_size: NA; d_call: TRBD2; cdr3_aa: CASSEPHLAGGVTDTQYF; cdr3_nt: TGTGCCAGCAGTGAACCCCATCTAGCGGGAGGTGTTACAGATACGCAGTATTTT
v_call: TRBV15; j_call: TRBJ1-2; clone_size: NA; d_call: NA; cdr3_aa: CATSSRLGSLNDGYTF; cdr3_nt: TGTGCCACCAGCAGCCGCCTTGGGAGCCTCAACGATGGCTACACCTTC
v_call: TRBV5-1; j_call: TRBJ2-3; clone_size: once; d_call: TRBD2; cdr3_aa: CASSLTGGLDTQYF; cdr3_nt: TGCGCCAGCAGCTTGACGGGAGGGTTAGATACGCAGTATTTT
v_call: TRBV25-1; j_call: TRBJ2-5; clone_size: once; d_call: NA; cdr3_aa: CASSEPFSALETQYF; cdr3_nt: TGTGCCAGCAGTGAACCGTTTAGCGCCTTGGAGACCCAGTACTTC
v_call: TRBV2; j_call: TRBJ1-5; clone_size: NA; d_call: NA; cdr3_aa: CASSEVGAGQPQHF; cdr3_nt: TGTGCCAGCAGTGAAGTAGGGGCAGGTCAGCCCCAGCATTTT
v_call: TRBV11-3; j_call: TRBJ1-2; clone_size: NA; d_call: NA; cdr3_aa: CASSLDLDYGYTF; cdr3_nt: TGTGCCAGCAGCTTAGATCTAGACTATGGCTACACCTTC
v_call: TRBV5-8; j_call: TRBJ1-1; clone_size: NA; d_call: NA; cdr3_aa: CASSLHTEAFF; cdr3_nt: TGTGCCAGCAGCCTCCACACTGAAGCTTTCTTT
v_call: TRBV11-3; j_call: TRBJ2-5; clone_size: NA; d_call: NA; cdr3_aa: CASGSGLGGETQYF; cdr3_nt: TGTGCCAGCGGATCGGGTTTGGGGGGAGAGACCCAGTACTTC
v_call: TRBV7-2; j_call: TRBJ1-1; clone_size: NA; d_call: NA; cdr3_aa: CASSLIRLNRAGTEAFF; cdr3_nt: TGTGCCAGCAGCTTAATACGTTTAAACAGGGCAGGAACTGAAGCTTTCTTT
v_call: TRBV19; j_call: TRBJ2-5; clone_size: NA; d_call: TRBD2; cdr3_aa: CASSIGGKGSQETQYF; cdr3_nt: TGTGCCAGTAGTATCGGGGGGAAGGGCAGCCAAGAGACCCAGTACTTC
v_call: TRBV19; j_call: TRBJ2-7; clone_size: NA; d_call: TRBD1; cdr3_aa: CASSIVRQGAYEQYF; cdr3_nt: TGTGCCAGTAGTATAGTCCGCCAGGGGGCCTACGAGCAGTACTTC
v_call: TRBV29-1; j_call: TRBJ2-7; clone_size: once; d_call: TRBD1; cdr3_aa: CSVPGTGSGEQYF; cdr3_nt: TGCAGCGTTCCAGGGACAGGGTCTGGCGAGCAGTACTTC
v_call: TRBV7-8; j_call: TRBJ2-3; clone_size: NA; d_call: NA; cdr3_aa: CASSLGLGTVTYTDTQYF; cdr3_nt: TGTGCCAGCAGCTTAGGTCTCGGAACAGTAACCTACACAGATACGCAGTATTTT
v_call: TRBV6-5; j_call: TRBJ2-7; clone_size: NA; d_call: TRBD1; cdr3_aa: CASSPIRDSPYEQYF; cdr3_nt: TGTGCCAGCAGCCCAATCCGGGACAGCCCCTACGAGCAGTACTTC
v_call: TRBV6-1; j_call: TRBJ2-1; clone_size: NA; d_call: TRBD1; cdr3_aa: CASSHTGVGEQFF; cdr3_nt: TGTGCCAGCTCCCACACAGGGGTCGGTGAGCAGTTCTTC
v_call: TRBV6-6; j_call: TRBJ1-2; clone_size: NA; d_call: TRBD1; cdr3_aa: CASSPRQGAAATF; cdr3_nt: TGTGCCAGCAGTCCCCGACAGGGGGCGGCTGCCACCTTC
v_call: TRBV19; j_call: TRBJ1-5; clone_size: NA; d_call: NA; cdr3_aa: CASSVDRNQPQHF; cdr3_nt: TGTGCCAGTAGTGTCGACAGGAATCAGCCCCAGCATTTT
v_call: TRBV5-4; j_call: TRBJ2-5; clone_size: NA; d_call: NA; cdr3_aa: CASSFPLEETQYF; cdr3_nt: TGTGCCAGCAGCTTTCCACTAGAAGAGACCCAGTACTTC
v_call: TRBV4-2; j_call: TRBJ2-7; clone_size: NA; d_call: NA; cdr3_aa: CASSQEEATELSYEQYF; cdr3_nt: TGTGCCAGCAGCCAGGAAGAGGCCACGGAGCTCTCCTACGAGCAGTACTTC
v_call: TRBV5-5; j_call: TRBJ2-3; clone_size: NA; d_call: NA; cdr3_aa: CASSFDSVTDTQYF; cdr3_nt: TGTGCCAGCAGCTTTGATAGCGTCACAGATACGCAGTATTTT
v_call: TRBV7-2; j_call: TRBJ1-5; clone_size: NA; d_call: TRBD1; cdr3_aa: CASSRGQANQPQHF; cdr3_nt: TGTGCCAGCAGCCGCGGACAGGCCAATCAGCCCCAGCATTTT
v_call: TRBV6-1; j_call: TRBJ2-5; clone_size: NA; d_call: TRBD2; cdr3_aa: CASSEVGGLAGAQTQYF; cdr3_nt: TGTGCCAGCAGTGAAGTAGGGGGACTAGCGGGAGCCCAGACCCAGTACTTC
v_call: TRBV5-1; j_call: TRBJ2-7; clone_size: NA; d_call: NA; cdr3_aa: CASSLASGEQYF; cdr3_nt: TGCGCCAGCAGCTTGGCTTCCGGCGAGCAGTACTTC
v_call: TRBV27; j_call: TRBJ1-2; clone_size: NA; d_call: NA; cdr3_aa: CASSLSLGTVTSLYGYTF; cdr3_nt: TGTGCCAGCAGTTTATCGCTGGGTACAGTGACGAGCCTTTATGGCTACACCTTC
v_call: TRBV6-5; j_call: TRBJ2-7; clone_size: NA; d_call: NA; cdr3_aa: CASSHYEQYF; cdr3_nt: TGTGCCAGCAGTCACTACGAGCAGTACTTC
v_call: TRBV4-2; j_call: TRBJ2-3; clone_size: NA; d_call: NA; cdr3_aa: CASSQDTMESDTQYF; cdr3_nt: TGTGCCAGCAGCCAAGATACTATGGAGTCAGATACGCAGTATTTT
v_call: TRBV10-3; j_call: TRBJ2-3; clone_size: NA; d_call: TRBD1; cdr3_aa: CAINPGTGGLDTQYF; cdr3_nt: TGTGCCATAAATCCCGGGACAGGGGGCTTAGATACGCAGTATTTT
v_call: TRBV30; j_call: TRBJ2-7; clone_size: NA; d_call: TRBD2; cdr3_aa: CAPPFKREFYEQYF; cdr3_nt: TGTGCCCCCCCTTTCAAGCGGGAGTTCTACGAGCAGTACTTC
v_call: TRBV9; j_call: TRBJ1-4; clone_size: NA; d_call: NA; cdr3_aa: CASSRGTNEKLFF; cdr3_nt: TGTGCCAGCAGCAGGGGAACTAATGAAAAACTGTTTTTT
v_call: TRBV19; j_call: TRBJ2-1; clone_size: NA; d_call: TRBD2; cdr3_aa: CASRAHQGQTSGSLSYNEQFF; cdr3_nt: TGTGCCAGTAGAGCGCATCAGGGACAGACTAGCGGGAGTCTATCCTACAATGAGCAGTTCTTC
v_call: TRBV19; j_call: TRBJ1-5; clone_size: NA; d_call: NA; cdr3_aa: CASSLGVGQPQHF; cdr3_nt: TGTGCCAGTAGTCTGGGAGTGGGTCAGCCCCAGCATTTT
v_call: TRBV2; j_call: TRBJ1-3; clone_size: NA; d_call: NA; cdr3_aa: CASREQRLSGNTIYF; cdr3_nt: TGTGCCAGCCGGGAGCAGAGACTCTCTGGAAACACCATATATTTT
v_call: TRBV7-9; j_call: TRBJ2-4; clone_size: NA; d_call: NA; cdr3_aa: CASSLVPGLGGKNIQYF; cdr3_nt: TGTGCCAGCAGCTTAGTACCGGGGTTAGGGGGCAAAAACATTCAGTACTTC